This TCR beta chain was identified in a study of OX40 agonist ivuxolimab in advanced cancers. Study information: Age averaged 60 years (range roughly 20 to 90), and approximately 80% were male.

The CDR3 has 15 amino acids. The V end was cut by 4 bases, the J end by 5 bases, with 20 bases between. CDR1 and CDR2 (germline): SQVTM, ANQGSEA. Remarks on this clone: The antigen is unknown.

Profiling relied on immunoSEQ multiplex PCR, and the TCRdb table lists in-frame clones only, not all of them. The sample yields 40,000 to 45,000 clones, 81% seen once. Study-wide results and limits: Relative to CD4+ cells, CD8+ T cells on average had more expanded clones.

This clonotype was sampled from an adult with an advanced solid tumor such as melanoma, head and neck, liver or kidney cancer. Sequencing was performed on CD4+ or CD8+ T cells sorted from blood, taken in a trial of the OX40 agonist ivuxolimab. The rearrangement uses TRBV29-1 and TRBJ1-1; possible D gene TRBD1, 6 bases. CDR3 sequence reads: CSVVGVEQGKTEAFF. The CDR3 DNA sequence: TGCAGCGTTGTGGGGGTGGAACAGGGAAAGACTGAAGCTTTCTTT.